This is a list of T cell receptor beta chains from one sample in a study of cytomegalovirus exposure and HLA in healthy donors. The assay was immunoSEQ multiplex PCR, and TCRdb's table has in-frame clones only and misses some. The top ten clones hold less than 15% of a sample with over 150,000 clones, about 73% of them seen once. The material sequenced was PBMCs. These TCRs come from a woman in her forties or fifties in good health and CMV-seropositive. The CDR3 runs from the conserved cysteine through the conserved F or W. A D gene is named only where the DNA matches it firmly. Clone size is not always given. Where it is, it says once, few, many or a class for expanded clones.

V	J	size	D	DNA	CDR3
TRBV6-1	TRBJ1-2	NA	NA	TGTGCCAGCCGACAGATCTATGGCTACACCTTC	CASRQIYGYTF
TRBV5-4	TRBJ2-2	NA	NA	TGTGCCAGCAGCTGGGCAGGGCCGAACACCGGGGAGCTGTTTTTT	CASSWAGPNTGELFF
TRBV5-6	TRBJ1-1	few	NA	TGTGCCAGCAGCTTACAGAACACTGAAGCTTTCTTT	CASSLQNTEAFF
TRBV2	TRBJ1-3	NA	NA	TGTGCCAGCAGTGAACCCCGCTCTGGAAACACCATATATTTT	CASSEPRSGNTIYF
TRBV5-5	TRBJ2-3	NA	NA	TGTGCCAGCAGCTCGGGGGGCCGCACAGATACGCAGTATTTT	CASSSGGRTDTQYF
TRBV4-2	TRBJ1-3	NA	TRBD1	TGTGCCAGCAGCCAGCGGACAGGGAAAGTTGGAAACACCATATATTTT	CASSQRTGKVGNTIYF
TRBV5-5	TRBJ1-2	NA	TRBD1	TGTGCCAGCAGCTTCGTAACAGGGGGCGGCTATGGCTACACCTTC	CASSFVTGGGYGYTF
TRBV11-2	TRBJ2-3	NA	NA	TGTGCCAGCAGCCTGGTGGGGGCTAGCACAGATACGCAGTATTTT	CASSLVGASTDTQYF
TRBV11-2	TRBJ2-7	few	TRBD2	TGTGCCAGCAGCTCCCCTAGCGGACTATCCTCCTACGAGCAGTACTTC	CASSSPSGLSSYEQYF
TRBV30	TRBJ2-1	NA	TRBD2	TGTGCCTGGAATAGGCGGGGGGGCCTGAATGAGCAGTTCTTC	CAWNRRGGLNEQFF
TRBV27	TRBJ1-1	NA	NA	TGTGCCAGTGAATCCTCACCCACGGGACTGATCAAGAACACTGAAGCTTTCTTT	CASESSPTGLIKNTEAFF
TRBV9	TRBJ1-2	NA	NA	TGTGCCAGCAGCGTAGGTCCCTCAGGGGACTATGGCTACACCTTC	CASSVGPSGDYGYTF
TRBV27	TRBJ2-3	NA	TRBD1	TGTGCCAGCAGTACGGGACAGGCGGACTTCACAGATACGCAGTATTTT	CASSTGQADFTDTQYF
TRBV19	TRBJ2-3	NA	NA	TGTGCCAGTACAGTGGACTTAAACACAGATACGCAGTATTTT	CASTVDLNTDTQYF
TRBV5-5	TRBJ1-2	NA	TRBD1	TGTGCCAGCAGCTCCCTCGATACCGACAGGGTGGGGGGCTACACCTTC	CASSSLDTDRVGGYTF
TRBV6-4	TRBJ2-7	NA	NA	TGTGCCAGCGGGGGCGGCGTAGGGTACGAGCAGTACTTC	CASGGGVGYEQYF
TRBV6-5	TRBJ2-2	NA	TRBD2	TGTGCCAGCAGTTACTCTCGGGGGGGAGACACCGGGGAGCTGTTTTTT	CASSYSRGGDTGELFF
TRBV7-9	TRBJ1-4	NA	NA	TGTTCCAGCAGCTGGGGCAGGGGCAGGGAAAATGAAAAACTGTTTTTT	CSSSWGRGRENEKLFF
TRBV9	TRBJ2-1	NA	TRBD1	TGTGCCAGCAGTTTACGACAGGGCTCCTACAATGAGCAGTTCTTC	CASSLRQGSYNEQFF
TRBV20-1	TRBJ2-2	NA	NA	TGCAGTGCCCTCGCGCACGGGGAGCTGTTTTTT	CSALAHGELFF
TRBV5-1	TRBJ2-5	NA	NA	TGCGCCAGCAGCTTGTCCTTTTCAGGGAGGGAGACCCAGTACTTC	CASSLSFSGRETQYF
TRBV10-1	TRBJ1-3	NA	TRBD1	TGCGCCAGCCAGAAGACAGGGGGAAACACCATATATTTT	CASQKTGGNTIYF
TRBV19	TRBJ1-1	once	NA	TGTGCCAGTAGTATAGCCCGGGTTGGAGCTTTCTTT	CASSIARVGAFF